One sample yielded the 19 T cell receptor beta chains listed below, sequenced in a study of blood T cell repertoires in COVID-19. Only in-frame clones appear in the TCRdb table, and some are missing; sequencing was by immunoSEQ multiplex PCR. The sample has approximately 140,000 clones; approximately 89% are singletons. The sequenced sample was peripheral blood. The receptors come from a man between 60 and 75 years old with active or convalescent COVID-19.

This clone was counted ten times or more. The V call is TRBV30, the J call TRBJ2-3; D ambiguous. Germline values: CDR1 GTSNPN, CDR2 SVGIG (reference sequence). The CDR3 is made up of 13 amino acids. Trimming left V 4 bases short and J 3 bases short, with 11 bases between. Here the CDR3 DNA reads TGTGCCTGGAATGTGGGCTTGACAGATACGCAGTATTTT. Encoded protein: CAWNVGLTDTQYF.

This CDR3 reads CASSGGTGAEQFF. As DNA, the CDR3 is TGTGCCAGCAGTGGCGGGACAGGGGCCGAGCAGTTCTTC. The chain has TRBV28 and TRBJ2-1, with 10 bases matching TRBD1. V dropped 5 bases and J dropped 10; count of bases not matched to a gene: 5. The CDR3 sequence is 13 residues long. Germline V gives CDR1 MDHEN, CDR2 SYDVKM.

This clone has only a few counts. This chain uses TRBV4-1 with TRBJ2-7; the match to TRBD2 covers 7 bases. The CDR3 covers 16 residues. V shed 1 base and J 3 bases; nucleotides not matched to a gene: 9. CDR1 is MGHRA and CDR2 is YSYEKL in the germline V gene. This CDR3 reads CASSQVTPGLLYEQYF. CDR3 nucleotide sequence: TGCGCCAGCAGCCAAGTCACGCCGGGACTACTCTACGAGCAGTACTTC.

The CDR3 protein is CASSYSGAGAYNEQFF. CDR3 bases: TGTGCCAGCAGTTACAGCGGCGCTGGGGCCTACAATGAGCAGTTCTTC. The rearrangement uses TRBV28 and TRBJ2-1; D may be TRBD2 (5 bases). V was shortened by 4 bases and J by 2 bases, with 15 bases between the two germline ends. Germline V CDR1 and CDR2: MDHEN, SYDVKM. The CDR3 contains 16 residues.

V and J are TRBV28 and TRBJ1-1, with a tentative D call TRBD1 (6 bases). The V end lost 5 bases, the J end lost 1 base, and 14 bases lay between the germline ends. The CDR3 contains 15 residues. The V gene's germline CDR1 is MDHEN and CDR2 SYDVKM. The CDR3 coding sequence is TGTGCCAGCAGTACCCAGGGGCGCCGGAACACTGAAGCTTTCTTT. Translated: CASSTQGRRNTEAFF.

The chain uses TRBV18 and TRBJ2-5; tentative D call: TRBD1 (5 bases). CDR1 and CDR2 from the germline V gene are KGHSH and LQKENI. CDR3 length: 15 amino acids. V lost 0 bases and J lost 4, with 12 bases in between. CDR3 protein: CASSPPGAGGETQYF. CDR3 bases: TGTGCCAGCTCACCACCAGGGGCAGGCGGAGAGACCCAGTACTTC.

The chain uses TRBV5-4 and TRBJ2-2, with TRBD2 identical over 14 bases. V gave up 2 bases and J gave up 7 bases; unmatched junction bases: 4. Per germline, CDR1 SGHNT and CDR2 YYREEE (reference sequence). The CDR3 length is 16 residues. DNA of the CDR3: TGTGCCAGCAGCTTTTGGACTAGCGGGAGGAGCGGGGAGCTGTTTTTT. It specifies CASSFWTSGRSGELFF.

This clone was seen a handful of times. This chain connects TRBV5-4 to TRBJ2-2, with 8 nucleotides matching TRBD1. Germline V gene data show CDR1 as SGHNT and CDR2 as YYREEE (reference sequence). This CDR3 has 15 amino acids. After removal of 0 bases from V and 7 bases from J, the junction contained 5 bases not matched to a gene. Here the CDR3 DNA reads TGTGCCAGCAGCTTGGACAGGGGGAATATCGGGGAGCTGTTTTTT. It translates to CASSLDRGNIGELFF. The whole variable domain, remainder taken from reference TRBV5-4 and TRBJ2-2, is ETGVTQSPTHLIKTRGQQVTLRCSSQSGHNTVSWYQQALGQGPQFIFQYYREEENGRGNFPPRFSGLQFPNYSSELNVNALELDDSALYLCASSLDRGNIGELFFGEGSRLTVL.

Here the CDR3 DNA reads TGTGCCAGCAGTTCGGTCTGGGGGGCTAATGAAAAACTGTTTTTT. Translating it yields CASSSVWGANEKLFF. This chain uses TRBV27 with TRBJ1-4, with TRBD1 as a possible D gene (5 bases). Germline-derived CDR1 and CDR2 are MNHEY and SMNVEV (reference sequence). V was clipped by 4 bases and J by 3 bases, with 12 bases between them. This CDR3 is built from 15 residues.

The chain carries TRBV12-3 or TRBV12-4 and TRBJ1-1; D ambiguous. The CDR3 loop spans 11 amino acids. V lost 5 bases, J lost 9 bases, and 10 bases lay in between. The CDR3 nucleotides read TGTGCCAGCAGTCTTCAACAGAAAGCTTTCTTT. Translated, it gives CASSLQQKAFF.

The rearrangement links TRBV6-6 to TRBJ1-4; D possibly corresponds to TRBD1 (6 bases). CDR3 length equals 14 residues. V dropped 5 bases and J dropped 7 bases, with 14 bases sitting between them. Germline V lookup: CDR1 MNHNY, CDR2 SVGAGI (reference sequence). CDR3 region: CASSPQGRGEKLFF. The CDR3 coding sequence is TGTGCCAGCAGTCCACAGGGTAGGGGTGAAAAACTGTTTTTT.

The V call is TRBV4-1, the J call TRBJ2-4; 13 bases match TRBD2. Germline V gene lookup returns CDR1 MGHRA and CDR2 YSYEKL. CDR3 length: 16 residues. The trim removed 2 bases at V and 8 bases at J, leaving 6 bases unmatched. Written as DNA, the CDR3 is TGCGCCAGCAGCCAAACCCTCGGACTAGCGGGGGACATTCAGTACTTC. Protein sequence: CASSQTLGLAGDIQYF.

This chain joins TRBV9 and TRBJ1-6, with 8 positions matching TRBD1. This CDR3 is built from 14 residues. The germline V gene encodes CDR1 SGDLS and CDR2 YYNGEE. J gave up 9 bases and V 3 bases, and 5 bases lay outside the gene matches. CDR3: CASSGGDRGSPLHF. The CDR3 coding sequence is TGTGCCAGCAGCGGGGGAGACAGGGGTTCACCCCTCCACTTT.

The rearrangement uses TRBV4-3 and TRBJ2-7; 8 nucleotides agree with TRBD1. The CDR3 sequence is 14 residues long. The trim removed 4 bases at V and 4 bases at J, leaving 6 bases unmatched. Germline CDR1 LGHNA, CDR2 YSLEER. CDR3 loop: CASSPRTGQYEQYF. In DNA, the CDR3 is TGCGCCAGCAGCCCTCGGACAGGGCAGTACGAGCAGTACTTC.

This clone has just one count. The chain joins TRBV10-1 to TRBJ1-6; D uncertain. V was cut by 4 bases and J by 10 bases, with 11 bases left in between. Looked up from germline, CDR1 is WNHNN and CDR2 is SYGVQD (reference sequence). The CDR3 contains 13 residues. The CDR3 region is CASSAATNSPLHF. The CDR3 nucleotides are TGCGCCAGCAGTGCGGCCACTAACTCACCCCTCCACTTT.

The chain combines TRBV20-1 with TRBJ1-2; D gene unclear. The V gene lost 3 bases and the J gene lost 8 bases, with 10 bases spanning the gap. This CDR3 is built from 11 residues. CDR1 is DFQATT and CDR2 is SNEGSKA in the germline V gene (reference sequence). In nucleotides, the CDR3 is TGCAGTGCTAGGATCCCGGGGGGCTACACCTTC. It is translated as CSARIPGGYTF.

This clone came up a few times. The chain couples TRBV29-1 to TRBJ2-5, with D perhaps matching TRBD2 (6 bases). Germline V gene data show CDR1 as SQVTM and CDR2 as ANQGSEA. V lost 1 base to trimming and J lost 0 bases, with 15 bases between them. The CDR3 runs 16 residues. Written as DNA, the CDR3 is TGCAGCGTTGAAGCGCCCTCCGGAGGGTACCAAGAGACCCAGTACTTC. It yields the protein CSVEAPSGGYQETQYF.

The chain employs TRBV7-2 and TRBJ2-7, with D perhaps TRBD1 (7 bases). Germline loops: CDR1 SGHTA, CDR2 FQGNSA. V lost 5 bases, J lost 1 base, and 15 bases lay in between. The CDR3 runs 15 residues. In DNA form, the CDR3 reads TGTGCCAGCAGCAGCGGGCCAGGGGGGTCCTACGAGCAGTACTTC. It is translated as CASSSGPGGSYEQYF.

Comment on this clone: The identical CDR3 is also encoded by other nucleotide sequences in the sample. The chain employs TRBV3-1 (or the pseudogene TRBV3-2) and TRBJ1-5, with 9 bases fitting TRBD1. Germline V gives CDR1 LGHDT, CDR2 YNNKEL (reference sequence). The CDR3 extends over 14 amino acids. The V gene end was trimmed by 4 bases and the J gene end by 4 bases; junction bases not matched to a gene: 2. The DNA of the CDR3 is TGTGCCAGCAGCCCGGGGACAGGGAATCAGCCCCAGCATTTT. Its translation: CASSPGTGNQPQHF.